This T cell receptor (beta chain) was sequenced in a study of blood T cell repertoires in COVID-19. CDR3 length equals 10 residues. The V and J ends lost 5 bases and 2 bases respectively, with 3 bases between them. Germline CDR1 reads DFQATT; CDR2 reads SNEGSKA (reference sequence). The assay was immunoSEQ multiplex PCR, and TCRdb's table has in-frame clones only and misses some. The sample consists of around 140,000 clones, around 84% of them appearing once. This rearrangement joins TRBV20-1 to TRBJ1-2, with D hard to call. Sequenced material: PBMCs or T cells enriched from blood (not recorded which). This sequence originates from a man in his forties or fifties with acute COVID-19. In DNA form, the CDR3 reads TGCAGTGCTGAGAACTATGGCTACACCTTC. Residues: CSAENYGYTF.